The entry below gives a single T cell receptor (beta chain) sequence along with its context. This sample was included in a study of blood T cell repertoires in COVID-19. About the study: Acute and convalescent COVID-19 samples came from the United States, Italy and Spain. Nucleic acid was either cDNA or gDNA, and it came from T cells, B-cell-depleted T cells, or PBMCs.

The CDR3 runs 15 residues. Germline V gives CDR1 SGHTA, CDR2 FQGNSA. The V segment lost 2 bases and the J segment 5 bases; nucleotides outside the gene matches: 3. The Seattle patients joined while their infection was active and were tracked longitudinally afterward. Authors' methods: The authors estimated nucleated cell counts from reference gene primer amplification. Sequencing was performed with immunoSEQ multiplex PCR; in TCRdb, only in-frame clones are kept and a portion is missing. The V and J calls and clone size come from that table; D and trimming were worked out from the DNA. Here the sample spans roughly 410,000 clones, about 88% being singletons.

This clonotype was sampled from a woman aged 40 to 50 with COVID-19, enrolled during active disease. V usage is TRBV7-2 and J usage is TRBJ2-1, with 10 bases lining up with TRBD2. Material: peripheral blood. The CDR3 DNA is TGTGCCAGCAGCTTAAAACTAGCGGGGAACAATGAGCAGTTCTTC. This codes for CASSLKLAGNNEQFF.